What follows are 15 T cell receptor beta chains derived from one specimen sequenced in a study of T cells in tuberculosis. The time point was: new active TB diagnosis, blood taken before or within 7 days of starting treatment. Only in-frame clones appear in the TCRdb table, and some are missing; sequencing was by immunoSEQ multiplex PCR. The sample consists of about 40,000 clones, approximately 93% of them appearing once. Material: PBMCs, obtained at tuberculosis diagnosis. These TCRs come from an adult with tuberculosis.

In this sample, this clone turned up once. This sequence joins TRBV28 and TRBJ2-7; D is possibly TRBD1 (5 bases). This CDR3 has 12 amino acids. The ends were cut back, 8 bases at V and 0 bases at J, with 8 bases in the middle. Germline loops: CDR1 MDHEN, CDR2 SYDVKM. The CDR3 loop reads CASVDISYEQYF. The CDR3 DNA sequence: TGTGCCAGCGTGGACATCTCCTACGAGCAGTACTTC.

Here the CDR3 reads CASSLGQLTDTQYF. For the CDR3, the DNA is TGCGCCAGCAGCCTAGGACAGCTCACAGATACGCAGTATTTT. This chain connects TRBV5-1 to TRBJ2-3; D may be TRBD1 (6 bases). CDR3 length: 14 residues. Germline CDR1 is SGHRS and CDR2 is YFSETQ. Trimming cost V 4 bases and J 2 bases, with 11 bases left between them.

The rearrangement links TRBV4-1 to TRBJ1-2; D possibly corresponds to TRBD1 (6 bases). Germline V gives CDR1 MGHRA, CDR2 YSYEKL. Trimming took off 0 bases at V and 2 bases at J, with 13 bases between the two ends. The length of the CDR3 is 16 residues. DNA of the CDR3: TGCGCCAGCAGCCAAGAAACGACAGGATACAACTATGGCTACACCTTC. Amino acids: CASSQETTGYNYGYTF.

V gene TRBV14 combines with J gene TRBJ1-6; a possible D gene is TRBD1 (5 bases). Trimming shortened V by 6 bases and J by 0 bases, and 12 bases separated the two germline ends. Looked up from germline, CDR1 is SGHDN and CDR2 is FVKESK. This CDR3 is built from 16 residues. This CDR3 reads CASSATVSSYNSPLHF. CDR3 nucleotide sequence: TGTGCCAGCAGTGCGACAGTTAGCTCCTATAATTCACCCCTCCACTTT.

This clone has just one count. V is TRBV6-6 and J is TRBJ2-3, with 7 bases aligning to TRBD2. The CDR3 runs 15 residues. V lost 2 bases, J lost 2 bases, and 4 bases stayed unmatched. Germline V CDR1 and CDR2: MNHNY, SVGAGI (reference sequence). The CDR3 region is CASSYNGGITDTQYF. CDR3 DNA: TGTGCCAGCAGTTACAACGGGGGGATCACAGATACGCAGTATTTT.

The CDR3 bases are TGCGCCAGCAGCTTGGGACTTTCTGGGGCCAACGTCCTGACTTTC. Its translation: CASSLGLSGANVLTF. The chain joins TRBV5-1 to TRBJ2-6; D gene uncertain. Trimming left V 0 bases short and J 1 base short, with 5 bases between. The CDR3 length is 15 residues. The V gene's germline CDR1 is SGHRS and CDR2 YFSETQ.

This chain connects TRBV7-8 to TRBJ1-2; tentatively, D is TRBD1 (6 bases). This CDR3 has 18 amino acids. V shed 2 bases and J shed 1 base, with 20 bases lying between them. The germline V gene encodes CDR1 SGHVS and CDR2 FQNEAQ. CDR3 protein: CASSLFVQGQPINYGYTF. In nucleotides, the CDR3 is TGTGCCAGCAGCTTATTCGTCCAAGGACAGCCAATTAACTATGGCTACACCTTC.

Only one count was recorded for this clone. J is TRBJ2-7 and V is TRBV6-4, with TRBD2 as a possible D gene (6 bases). CDR3 length: 15 residues. Trimming removed 0 bases from V and 2 bases from J, with 11 bases in between. Germline V lookup: CDR1 MRHNA, CDR2 SNTAGT. Here the CDR3 reads CASSDSLARTYEQYF. DNA of the CDR3: TGTGCCAGCAGTGACTCACTAGCTCGAACCTACGAGCAGTACTTC.

The rearrangement uses TRBV25-1 and TRBJ1-4; 7 nucleotides match TRBD1. Germline V gene sequence: CDR1 MGHDK, CDR2 SYGVNS. Trimming took 4 bases from V and 5 from J; bases not matched to a gene: 7. This CDR3 has 15 residues. This chain's CDR3 is CASSVPDRKNEKLFF. CDR3 DNA: TGTGCCAGCAGTGTTCCGGACAGGAAAAATGAAAAACTGTTTTTT.

This chain joins TRBV5-1 and TRBJ1-1; TRBD1 matches 8 bases. This CDR3 comprises 16 residues. V lost 3 bases to trimming and J lost 4 bases; unmatched junction nucleotides: 11. Germline lookup yields CDR1 SGHRS and CDR2 YFSETQ. The CDR3 reads CASSSQARGPGTEAFF. DNA of the CDR3: TGCGCCAGCAGCTCGCAAGCCAGGGGGCCCGGCACTGAAGCTTTCTTT.

The CDR3 reads CASSSGSLGAFF. CDR3 DNA: TGTGCCAGCAGTTCCGGGTCCCTCGGGGCTTTCTTT. The V call is TRBV28, the J call TRBJ1-1, with unresolved D. Trimming removed 4 bases from V and 11 bases from J, with 14 bases in between. CDR1 and CDR2 (germline): MDHEN, SYDVKM. The CDR3 contains 12 residues.

This chain connects TRBV19 to TRBJ1-1; TRBD1 agrees at 8 bases. Germline V gene data show CDR1 as LNHDA and CDR2 as SQIVND (reference sequence). The CDR3 has 14 amino acids. Trimming at V came to 3 bases and at J to 1 base, leaving 1 base not matched to a gene. CDR3 sequence reads: CASSMDRANTEAFF. In nucleotides, the CDR3 is TGTGCCAGTAGTATGGACAGGGCGAACACTGAAGCTTTCTTT. The whole variable domain, remainder taken from reference TRBV19 and TRBJ1-1, is DGGITQSPKYLFRKEGQNVTLSCEQNLNHDAMYWYRQDPGQGLRLIYYSQIVNDFQKGDIAEGYSVSREKKESFPLTVTSAQKNPTAFYLCASSMDRANTEAFFGQGTRLTVV.

The chain combines TRBV18 with TRBJ1-6; unclear D gene. The germline V gene has CDR1 KGHSH and CDR2 LQKENI. The CDR3 contains 14 residues. V dropped 2 bases and J dropped 8 bases, with 10 bases sitting between them. The CDR3 region is CASSPSPQDSPLHF. For the CDR3, the DNA is TGTGCCAGCTCACCATCCCCGCAGGATTCACCCCTCCACTTT.

This chain links TRBV14 with TRBJ1-6; the D is unclear. Trimming removed 1 base at V and 8 bases at J, with 15 bases between. CDR3 length: 16 residues. Looked up from germline, CDR1 is SGHDN and CDR2 is FVKESK. The CDR3 here is CASSQALEGADSPLHF. DNA for the CDR3: TGTGCCAGCAGCCAAGCTTTGGAGGGCGCAGATTCACCCCTCCACTTT.

This CDR3 reads CASGPEGPQHF. The CDR3 nucleotides read TGTGCTAGTGGTCCCGAGGGGCCCCAGCATTTT. The chain carries TRBV12-5 and TRBJ1-5; D unresolved. The CDR3 covers 11 residues. V lost 5 bases and J 9 bases, leaving 8 bases between the germline ends. Germline-derived CDR1 and CDR2 are LGHNT and FRNRAP.